This TCR beta chain emerged from a study of Graves' ophthalmopathy and Graves' hyperthyroidism. Study-wide context: If no ophthalmopathy appeared within 18 months of follow-up, hyperthyroidism was termed stable.

New diagnoses, under 2 months' duration, and ages 18 to 65 characterized the hyperthyroidism patients. RNA served as the template for amplifying TCR beta CDR3 regions. First-round RT-PCR employed HTBI primers, with a second-round multiplex PCR after it. TCRdb reanalysed the multiplex PCR reads using MiXCR and keeps one entry per CDR3 protein. This sample has about 1.1 million distinct CDR3 sequences; about two fifths occur once, and the top ten carry roughly 10%. This clonotype was counted ten times or more. The germline CDR1 and CDR2 sequences are SEHNR and FQNEAQ (reference sequence). The V end lost 5 bases, the J end lost 5 bases, and 22 bases lay between the germline ends. The CDR3 loop spans 18 amino acids.

The sequenced material came from peripheral blood or thyroid tissue (not recorded which). The receptor comes from an adult man with Graves' hyperthyroidism. The chain uses TRBV7-9 and TRBJ1-6; D is ambiguous. CDR3 sequence (DNA): TGTGCCAGCAGCGCCGCATTGGGTTCGACGGAGGATAATTCACCCCTCCACTTT. It translates to CASSAALGSTEDNSPLHF.